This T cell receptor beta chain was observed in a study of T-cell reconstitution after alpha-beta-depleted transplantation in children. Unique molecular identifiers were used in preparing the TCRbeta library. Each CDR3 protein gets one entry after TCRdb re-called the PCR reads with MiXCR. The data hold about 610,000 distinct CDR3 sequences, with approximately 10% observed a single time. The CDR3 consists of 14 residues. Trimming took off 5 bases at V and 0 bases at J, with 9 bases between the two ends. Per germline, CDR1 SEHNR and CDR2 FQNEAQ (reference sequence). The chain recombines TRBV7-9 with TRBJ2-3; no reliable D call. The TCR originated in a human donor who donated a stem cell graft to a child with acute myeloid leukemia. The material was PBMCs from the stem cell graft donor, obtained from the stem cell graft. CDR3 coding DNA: TGTGCCAGCAGCGGATGGCGAAGCACAGATACGCAGTATTTT. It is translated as CASSGWRSTDTQYF.